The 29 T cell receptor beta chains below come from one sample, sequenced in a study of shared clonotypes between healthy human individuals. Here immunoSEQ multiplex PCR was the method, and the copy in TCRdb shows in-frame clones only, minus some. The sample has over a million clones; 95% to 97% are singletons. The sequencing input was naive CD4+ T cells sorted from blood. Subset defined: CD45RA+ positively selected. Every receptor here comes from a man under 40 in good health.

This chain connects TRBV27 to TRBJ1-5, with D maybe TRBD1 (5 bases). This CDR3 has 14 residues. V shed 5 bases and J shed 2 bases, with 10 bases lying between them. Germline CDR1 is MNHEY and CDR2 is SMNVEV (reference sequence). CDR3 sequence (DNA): TGTGCCAGCAGTGTGACAGCGGGCAATCAGCCCCAGCATTTT. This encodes CASSVTAGNQPQHF.

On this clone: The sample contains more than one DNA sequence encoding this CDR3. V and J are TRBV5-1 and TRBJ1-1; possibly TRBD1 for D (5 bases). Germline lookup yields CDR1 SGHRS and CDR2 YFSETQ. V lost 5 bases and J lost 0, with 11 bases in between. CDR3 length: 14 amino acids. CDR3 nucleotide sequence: TGCGCCAGCAGACGGGACGGACTGAACACTGAAGCTTTCTTT. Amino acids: CASRRDGLNTEAFF.

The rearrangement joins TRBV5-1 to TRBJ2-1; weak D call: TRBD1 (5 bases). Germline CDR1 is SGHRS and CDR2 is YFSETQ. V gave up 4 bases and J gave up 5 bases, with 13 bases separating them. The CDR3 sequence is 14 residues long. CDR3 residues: CASSGYRSDNEQFF. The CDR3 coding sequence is TGCGCCAGCAGCGGATACAGGAGTGACAATGAGCAGTTCTTC.

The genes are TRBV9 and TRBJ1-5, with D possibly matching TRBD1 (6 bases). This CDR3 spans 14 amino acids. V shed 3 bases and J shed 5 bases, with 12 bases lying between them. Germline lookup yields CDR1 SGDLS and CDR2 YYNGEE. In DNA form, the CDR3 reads TGTGCCAGCAGCGCACAGGGAGGCCATCAGCCCCAGCATTTT. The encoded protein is CASSAQGGHQPQHF.

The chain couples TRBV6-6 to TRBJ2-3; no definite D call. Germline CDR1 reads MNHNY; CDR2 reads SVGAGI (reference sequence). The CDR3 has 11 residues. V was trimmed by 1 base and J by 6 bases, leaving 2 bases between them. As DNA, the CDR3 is TGTGCCAGCAGTTACTTGGATACGCAGTATTTT. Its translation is CASSYLDTQYF.

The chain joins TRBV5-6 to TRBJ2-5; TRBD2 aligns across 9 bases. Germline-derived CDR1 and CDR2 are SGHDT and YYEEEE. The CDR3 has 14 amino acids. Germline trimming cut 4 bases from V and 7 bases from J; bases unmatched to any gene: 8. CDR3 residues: CASSETSGPGTQYF. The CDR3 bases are TGTGCCAGCAGCGAAACTAGCGGGCCTGGGACCCAGTACTTC.

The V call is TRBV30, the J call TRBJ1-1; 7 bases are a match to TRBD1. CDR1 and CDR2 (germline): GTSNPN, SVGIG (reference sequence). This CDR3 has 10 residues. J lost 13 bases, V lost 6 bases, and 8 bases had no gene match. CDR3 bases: TGTGCCTGCGACAGGGTTACTGATTTCTTT. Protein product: CACDRVTDFF.

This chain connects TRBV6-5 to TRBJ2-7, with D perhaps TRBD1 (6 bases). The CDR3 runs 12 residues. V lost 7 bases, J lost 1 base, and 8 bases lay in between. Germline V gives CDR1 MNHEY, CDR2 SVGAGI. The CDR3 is CASTDRSYEQYF. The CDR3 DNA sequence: TGTGCCAGCACGGACAGATCCTACGAGCAGTACTTC.

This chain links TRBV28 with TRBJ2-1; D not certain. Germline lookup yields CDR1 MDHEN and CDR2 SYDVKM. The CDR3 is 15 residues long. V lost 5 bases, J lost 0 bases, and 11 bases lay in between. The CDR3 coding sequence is TGTGCCAGCAGTCCTGCTTTGGTCTCCTACAATGAGCAGTTCTTC. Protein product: CASSPALVSYNEQFF.

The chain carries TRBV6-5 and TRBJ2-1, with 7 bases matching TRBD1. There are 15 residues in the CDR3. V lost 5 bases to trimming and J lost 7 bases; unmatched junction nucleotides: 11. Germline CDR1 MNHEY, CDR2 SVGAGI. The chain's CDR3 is CASSTDPTGVNEQFF. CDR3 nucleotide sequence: TGTGCCAGCAGTACAGACCCTACAGGGGTTAATGAGCAGTTCTTC.

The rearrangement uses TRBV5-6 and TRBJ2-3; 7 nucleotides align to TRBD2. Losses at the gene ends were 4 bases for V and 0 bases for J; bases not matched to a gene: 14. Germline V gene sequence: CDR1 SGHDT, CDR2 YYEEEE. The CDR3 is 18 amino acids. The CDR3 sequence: CASSLWGFSGISTDTQYF. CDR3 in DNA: TGTGCCAGCAGCCTCTGGGGTTTCAGCGGGATAAGCACAGATACGCAGTATTTT.

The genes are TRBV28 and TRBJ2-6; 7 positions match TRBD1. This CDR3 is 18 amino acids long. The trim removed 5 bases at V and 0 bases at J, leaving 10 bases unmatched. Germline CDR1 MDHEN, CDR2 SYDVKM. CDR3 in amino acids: CASSPPRGSSSGANVLTF. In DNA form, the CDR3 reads TGTGCCAGCAGTCCACCCAGGGGGAGTAGCTCTGGGGCCAACGTCCTGACTTTC. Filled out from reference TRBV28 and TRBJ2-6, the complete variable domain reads DVKVTQSSRYLVKRTGEKVFLECVQDMDHENMFWYRQDPGLGLRLIYFSYDVKMKEKGDIPEGYSVSREKKERFSLILESASTNQTSMYLCASSPPRGSSSGANVLTFGAGSRLTVL.

This CDR3 reads CASSLVQAMGELFF. CDR3 bases: TGTGCCAGCAGTTTAGTTCAGGCAATGGGGGAGCTGTTTTTT. This chain links TRBV28 with TRBJ2-2; no firm D call. Trimming left V 2 bases short and J 8 bases short, with 12 bases between. The CDR3 loop spans 14 amino acids. The V gene's germline CDR1 is MDHEN and CDR2 SYDVKM.

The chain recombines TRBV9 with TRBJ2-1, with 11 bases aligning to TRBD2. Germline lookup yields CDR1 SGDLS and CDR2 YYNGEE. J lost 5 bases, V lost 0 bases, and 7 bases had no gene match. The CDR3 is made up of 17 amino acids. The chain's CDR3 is CASSVARGLAAHNEQFF. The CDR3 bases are TGTGCCAGCAGCGTAGCCCGGGGACTAGCGGCCCACAATGAGCAGTTCTTC.

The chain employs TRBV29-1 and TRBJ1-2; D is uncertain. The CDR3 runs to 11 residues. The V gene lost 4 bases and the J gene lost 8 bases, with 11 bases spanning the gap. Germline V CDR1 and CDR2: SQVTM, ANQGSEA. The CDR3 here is CSVGGGHGYTF. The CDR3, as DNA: TGCAGCGTTGGAGGTGGGCACGGCTACACCTTC.

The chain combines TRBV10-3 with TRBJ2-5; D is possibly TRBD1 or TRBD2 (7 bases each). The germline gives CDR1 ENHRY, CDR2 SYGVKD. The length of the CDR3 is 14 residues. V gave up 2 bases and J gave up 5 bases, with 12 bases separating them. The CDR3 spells CAISERGGQETQYF. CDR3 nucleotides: TGTGCCATCAGTGAGCGCGGGGGACAGGAGACCCAGTACTTC.

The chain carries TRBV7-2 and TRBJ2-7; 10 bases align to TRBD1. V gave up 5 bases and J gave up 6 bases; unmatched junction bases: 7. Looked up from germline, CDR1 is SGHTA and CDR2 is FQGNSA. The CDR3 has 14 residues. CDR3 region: CASSTDRGQGEQYF. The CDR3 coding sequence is TGTGCCAGCAGCACAGACAGGGGGCAAGGCGAGCAGTACTTC.

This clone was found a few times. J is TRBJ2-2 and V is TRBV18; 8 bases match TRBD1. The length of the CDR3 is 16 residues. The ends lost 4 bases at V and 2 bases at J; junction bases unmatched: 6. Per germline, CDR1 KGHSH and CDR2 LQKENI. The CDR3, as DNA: TGTGCCAGCTCACACCGGGACAGGACTAACACCGGGGAGCTGTTTTTT. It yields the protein CASSHRDRTNTGELFF.

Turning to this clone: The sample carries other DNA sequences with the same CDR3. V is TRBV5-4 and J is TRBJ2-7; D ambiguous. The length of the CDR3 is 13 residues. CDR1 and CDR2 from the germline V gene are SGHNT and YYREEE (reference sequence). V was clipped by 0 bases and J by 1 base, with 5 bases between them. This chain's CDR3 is CASSLDRSYEQYF. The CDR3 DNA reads TGTGCCAGCAGCTTGGACCGTTCCTACGAGCAGTACTTC.

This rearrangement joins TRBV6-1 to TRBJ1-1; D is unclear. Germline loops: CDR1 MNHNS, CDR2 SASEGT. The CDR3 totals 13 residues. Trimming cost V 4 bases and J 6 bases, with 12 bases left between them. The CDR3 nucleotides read TGTGCCAGCAGTGCGAAGGGAGAAGCTGAAGCTTTCTTT. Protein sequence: CASSAKGEAEAFF.

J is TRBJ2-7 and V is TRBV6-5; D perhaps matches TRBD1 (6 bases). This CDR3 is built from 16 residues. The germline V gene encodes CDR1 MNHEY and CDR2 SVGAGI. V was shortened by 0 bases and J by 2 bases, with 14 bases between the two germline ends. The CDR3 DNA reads TGTGCCAGCAGTTACTCCCCCGGACAGAGACCCTACGAGCAGTACTTC. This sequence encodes CASSYSPGQRPYEQYF.

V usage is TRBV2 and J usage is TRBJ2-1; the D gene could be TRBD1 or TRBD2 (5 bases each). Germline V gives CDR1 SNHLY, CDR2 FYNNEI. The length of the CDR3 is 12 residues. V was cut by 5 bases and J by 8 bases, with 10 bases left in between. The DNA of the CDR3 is TGTGCCAGCAGTCCCGGGGACCATGAGCAGTTCTTC. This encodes CASSPGDHEQFF.

The CDR3: CASSLYPERNEQFF. DNA for the CDR3: TGCGCCAGCAGCTTGTATCCAGAAAGAAATGAGCAGTTCTTC. The chain uses TRBV5-1 and TRBJ2-1; unclear D gene. This CDR3 has 14 amino acids. Between the trimmed V and J ends, which lost 1 base and 7 bases, there was a span of 12 bases. Germline CDR1 reads SGHRS; CDR2 reads YFSETQ.

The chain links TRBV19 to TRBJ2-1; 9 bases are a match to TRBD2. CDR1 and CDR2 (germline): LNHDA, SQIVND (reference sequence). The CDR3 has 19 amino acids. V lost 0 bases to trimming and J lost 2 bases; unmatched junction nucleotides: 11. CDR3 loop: CASSIDQSGRPFPYNEQFF. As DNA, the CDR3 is TGTGCCAGTAGTATAGATCAGAGCGGGAGGCCCTTTCCCTACAATGAGCAGTTCTTC.

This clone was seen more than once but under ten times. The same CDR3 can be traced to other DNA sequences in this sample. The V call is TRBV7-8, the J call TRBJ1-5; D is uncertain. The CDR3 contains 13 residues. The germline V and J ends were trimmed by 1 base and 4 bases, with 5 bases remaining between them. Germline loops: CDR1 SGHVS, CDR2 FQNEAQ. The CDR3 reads CASSLELNQPQHF. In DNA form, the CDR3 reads TGTGCCAGCAGCTTAGAGTTGAATCAGCCCCAGCATTTT.

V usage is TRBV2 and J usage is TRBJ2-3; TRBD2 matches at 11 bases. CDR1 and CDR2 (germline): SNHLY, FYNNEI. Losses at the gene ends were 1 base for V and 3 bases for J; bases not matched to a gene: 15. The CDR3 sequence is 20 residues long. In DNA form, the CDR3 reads TGTGCCAGCAGTGAAGTTCGTCTAGTAGCGGGAGGGCCGGGGACAGATACGCAGTATTTT. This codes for CASSEVRLVAGGPGTDTQYF.

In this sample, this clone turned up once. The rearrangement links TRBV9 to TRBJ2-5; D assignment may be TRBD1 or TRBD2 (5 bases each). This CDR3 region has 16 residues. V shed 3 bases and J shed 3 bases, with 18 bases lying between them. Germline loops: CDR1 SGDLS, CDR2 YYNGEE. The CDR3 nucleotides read TGTGCCAGCAGCGCGAGGGTGGGGCAGCCAGAAGAGACCCAGTACTTC. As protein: CASSARVGQPEETQYF.

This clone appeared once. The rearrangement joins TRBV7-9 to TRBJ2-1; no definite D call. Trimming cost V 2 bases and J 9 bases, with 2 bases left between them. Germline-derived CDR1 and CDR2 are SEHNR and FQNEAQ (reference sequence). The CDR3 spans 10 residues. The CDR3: CASSLFEQFF. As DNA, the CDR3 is TGTGCCAGCAGCTTATTTGAGCAGTTCTTC.

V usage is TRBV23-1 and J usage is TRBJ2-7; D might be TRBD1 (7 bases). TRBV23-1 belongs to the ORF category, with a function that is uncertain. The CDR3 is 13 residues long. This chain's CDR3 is CAASRDSSNEQYF. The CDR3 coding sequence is TGCGCTGCGTCGCGGGACAGTTCCAACGAGCAGTACTTC.